This TCR beta chain is from a study of shared clonotypes between healthy human individuals. The CDR3 is made up of 15 amino acids. Per the germline V gene, CDR1 is SGHNT and CDR2 is YYREEE (reference sequence). V lost 1 base and J 5 bases, leaving 14 bases between the germline ends. It was at deep level that the assay was run. Several immunoSEQ 96-well plates shared each subset's DNA, each plate a replicate. Measured with immunoSEQ multiplex PCR; TCRdb has only the in-frame clones, and not every one. The table shows a few million clones, with 90% to 95% occurring only once. This clonotype was sampled from a man aged 18 to 29 in good health. Some clones in this sample may be carry-over from other donors' samples. The sequencing input was naive CD4+ T cells from PBMCs. Subset specified: CD45RA+ positively selected. The J gene is TRBJ2-3, the V gene TRBV5-4, with D possibly being TRBD2 (6 bases). The CDR3 loop reads CASSLLGTLRDTQYF. In DNA, the CDR3 is TGTGCCAGCAGCTTGTTGGGGACTCTCCGAGATACGCAGTATTTT.